A selection of T cell receptor beta chains follows, all from one sample in a study of shared T cell receptors in the human thymus. The assay was immunoSEQ multiplex PCR, and TCRdb's table has in-frame clones only and misses some. Of 630,000 or so clones in the sample, 70% to 90% were seen once. The sample was also linked to a second study, of human thymus T cells.

The sequenced sample consisted of thymocytes. All receptors come from a boy younger than two with a congenital heart defect. The CDR3 runs from the conserved cysteine through the conserved F or W. Fields, in order: clone size, J gene, V gene, D gene, CDR3 DNA, CDR3 protein. D genes are given only for firm matches. Clone size appears in some rows only: once, few, many, or a class for an expanded clone.

NA | TRBJ2-7 | TRBV10-3 | TRBD2 | TGTGCCATCAGTGGGACTAGCGATAACTACGAGCAGTACTTC | CAISGTSDNYEQYF
NA | TRBJ2-1 | TRBV7-9 | TRBD1 | TGTGCCAGCAGCTTAACTGGACAGGGGGCTGACAATGAGCAGTTCTTC | CASSLTGQGADNEQFF
NA | TRBJ2-5 | TRBV28 | TRBD2 | TGTGCCAGCAGTTTGGGACTAGCGGGAAGGGTAGAGACCCAGTACTTC | CASSLGLAGRVETQYF
NA | TRBJ2-3 | TRBV7-2 | TRBD2 | TGTGCCAGCAGCTTAGGGCTAGCGGGAGGGGTTAGCACAGATACGCAGTATTTT | CASSLGLAGGVSTDTQYF
NA | TRBJ2-5 | TRBV28 | TRBD1 | TGTGCCAGCAGTCCTCCTATTAAAGGGGGACAGAAAGAGACCCAGTACTTC | CASSPPIKGGQKETQYF
NA | TRBJ1-1 | TRBV28 | NA | TGTGCCAGCAGTTTTCGGGGGGTTGCTGAAGCTTTCTTT | CASSFRGVAEAFF
NA | TRBJ1-1 | TRBV27 | NA | TGTGCCAGCAGTTTGCGGGGGCAAGACACTGAAGCTTTCTTT | CASSLRGQDTEAFF
NA | TRBJ2-7 | TRBV19 | TRBD1 | TGTGCCACAGGGACAGGGGACCACGAGCAGTACTTC | CATGTGDHEQYF
NA | TRBJ1-1 | TRBV13 | NA | TGTGCCAGCAGCTTACCTAGGCGAACTGAAGCTTTCTTT | CASSLPRRTEAFF
NA | TRBJ1-1 | TRBV10-3 | TRBD1 | TGTGCCATCAGGGGACAGAACGGTGGGGCTTTCTTT | CAIRGQNGGAFF
NA | TRBJ2-1 | TRBV5-1 | TRBD2 | TGCGCCAGCAGGTCCAATAGCGGGAGGGTCTACAATGAGCAGTTCTTC | CASRSNSGRVYNEQFF
NA | TRBJ1-1 | TRBV4-1 | TRBD1 | TGCGCCAGCACTTACATCACAGGGGGGGGAACTGAAGCTTTCTTT | CASTYITGGGTEAFF
NA | TRBJ2-7 | TRBV11-2 | TRBD1 | TGTGCCAGCAGACAGGGGCCCTACGAGCAGTACTTC | CASRQGPYEQYF
NA | TRBJ2-7 | TRBV10-3 | TRBD1 | TGTGCCATCAGTGAGCACGAGAGACAGGGTAAAACCTACGAGCAGTACTTC | CAISEHERQGKTYEQYF
NA | TRBJ2-6 | TRBV19 | NA | TGTGCCAGTACTGAGGTATCCGGGGCCAACGTCCTGACTTTC | CASTEVSGANVLTF
NA | TRBJ2-1 | TRBV5-4 | TRBD2 | TGTGCCAGCAGCAGAACTAGCGGGAGAACCTACAATGAGCAGTTCTTC | CASSRTSGRTYNEQFF
NA | TRBJ2-2 | TRBV6-4 | NA | TGTGCCAGCAGTTCCGGCGGGCGCGGGGTACTCGAACACCGGGGAGCTGTTTTT | CASSSGGRGVLEHRGAVF
NA | TRBJ2-7 | TRBV10-2 | TRBD2 | TGCGCCAGCAGAGCCGGGACTAGCGGGAGAAGGAAGTACTTC | CASRAGTSGRRKYF
NA | TRBJ2-1 | TRBV5-1 | NA | TGCGCCACCTCGACGGTGGCGGACAATGAGCAGTTCTTC | CATSTVADNEQFF
NA | TRBJ1-1 | TRBV28 | NA | TGTGCCAGCAGTTTAAGTACAGGACCGAACACTGAAGCTTTCTTT | CASSLSTGPNTEAFF
NA | TRBJ2-5 | TRBV4-3 | NA | TGCGCCAGCAGCCAAGACCTTGGAGGAGAGACCCAGTACTTC | CASSQDLGGETQYF
once | TRBJ1-6 | TRBV28 | NA | TGTGCCAGCAGTTACTACAGGGAAAGGAATTCACCCCTCCACTTT | CASSYYRERNSPLHF
NA | TRBJ1-2 | TRBV10-3 | NA | TGTGCCATCAGTGCGAGACACCGGGGCTATGGCTACACCTTC | CAISARHRGYGYTF
NA | TRBJ2-2 | TRBV27 | TRBD2 | TGTGCCAGCAGTCAGAGTCTAGCGGGAGTAAACACCGGGGAGCTGTTTTTT | CASSQSLAGVNTGELFF
NA | TRBJ1-2 | TRBV6-5 | TRBD1 | TGTGCCAGCAGCCAAAGGACAGGAAACTATGGCTACACCTTC | CASSQRTGNYGYTF
NA | TRBJ1-4 | TRBV28 | NA | TGTGCCAGCAGTTTACCCCCTACAGGAACTAATGAAAAACTGTTTTTT | CASSLPPTGTNEKLFF
NA | TRBJ2-7 | TRBV2 | TRBD1 | TGTGCCAGCTTTGCTAGACTGACAGGGTTCGAGCAGTACTTC | CASFARLTGFEQYF
few | TRBJ1-6 | TRBV10-3 | NA | TGTGCCATCAGTGAGTCGCTGCCCGGAGGCAATTCACCCCTCCACTTT | CAISESLPGGNSPLHF
NA | TRBJ1-3 | TRBV19 | NA | TGTGCCAGTAGTATCCCGGACACCGCATCTGGAAACACCATATATTTT | CASSIPDTASGNTIYF
once | TRBJ1-2 | TRBV28 | NA | TGTGCCAGCAGTTTATGCAAACACCGAGGGGGCTACACCTTC | CASSLCKHRGGYTF
NA | TRBJ1-2 | TRBV4-1 | TRBD1 | TGCGCCAGCAGCCAAGAACAGGGGGCAGATGGCTACACCTTC | CASSQEQGADGYTF
NA | TRBJ1-6 | TRBV28 | TRBD1 | TGTGCCAGCAGTTCCCGCACAGGGGGAATTTCACCCCTCCACTTT | CASSSRTGGISPLHF
NA | TRBJ1-2 | TRBV19 | TRBD1 | TGTGCCAGTAGTATATCCGGGACAGGCCCACTCGGCTACACCTTC | CASSISGTGPLGYTF
NA | TRBJ2-7 | TRBV6-1 | NA | TGTGCCAGCAGTGAAGCGCTAGGAGACCAGTACTTC | CASSEALGDQYF
NA | TRBJ2-5 | TRBV9 | NA | TGTGCCAGCACCAGGGACTGGGGTGGCCAAGAGACCCAGTACTTC | CASTRDWGGQETQYF
NA | TRBJ2-3 | TRBV7-3 | TRBD2 | TGTGCCAGCAGCTTAAGCGGGGGGGCCAAAGATACGCAGTATTTT | CASSLSGGAKDTQYF
NA | TRBJ2-7 | TRBV27 | NA | TGTGCCAGCAGTACCTCCAGGGAATCTGTCCCCTACGAGCAGTACTTC | CASSTSRESVPYEQYF
NA | TRBJ1-3 | TRBV29-1 | NA | TGCAGCGTTGAAGGGGGGGGAGCTTCTGGAAACACCATATATTTT | CSVEGGGASGNTIYF
once | TRBJ1-5 | TRBV4-1 | TRBD1 | TGCGCCAGCAGCGCAACCGGGACAGGGGGCAATCAGCCCCAGCATTTT | CASSATGTGGNQPQHF
once | TRBJ1-1 | TRBV6-4 | NA | TGTGCCAGCAGTGAACGACACTTGCCGAACACTGAAGCTTTCTTT | CASSERHLPNTEAFF